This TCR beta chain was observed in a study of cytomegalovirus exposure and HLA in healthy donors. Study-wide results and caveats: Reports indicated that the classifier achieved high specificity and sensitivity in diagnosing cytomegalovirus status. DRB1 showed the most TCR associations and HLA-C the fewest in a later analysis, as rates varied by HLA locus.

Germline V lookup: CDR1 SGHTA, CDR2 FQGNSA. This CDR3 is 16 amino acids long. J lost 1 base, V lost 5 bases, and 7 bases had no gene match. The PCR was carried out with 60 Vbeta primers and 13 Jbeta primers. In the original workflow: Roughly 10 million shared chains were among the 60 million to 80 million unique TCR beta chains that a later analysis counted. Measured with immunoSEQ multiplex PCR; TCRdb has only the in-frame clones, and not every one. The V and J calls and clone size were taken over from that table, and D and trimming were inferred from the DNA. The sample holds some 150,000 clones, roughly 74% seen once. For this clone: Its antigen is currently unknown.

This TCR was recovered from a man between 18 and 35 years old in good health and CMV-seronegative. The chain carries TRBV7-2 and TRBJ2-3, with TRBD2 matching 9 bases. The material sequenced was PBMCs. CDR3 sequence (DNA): TGTGCCAGCAGCCCCCCTAGCGGGACCCGCACAGATACGCAGTATTTT. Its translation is CASSPPSGTRTDTQYF.